Listed below are T cell receptor beta chains from one sample, sequenced in a study of sequential checkpoint blockade in melanoma. Generated by immunoSEQ multiplex PCR, the TCRdb table keeps only in-frame clones and is missing some. The sample contains tens of thousands of clones, approximately 84% of which appear only once. The sequenced sample was CD8+ T cells sorted from blood (inferred from file names), obtained from a patient given nivolumab and ipilimumab in sequence. Every receptor here comes from a human donor with melanoma. Both conserved end residues are part of each CDR3. Fields, in order: clone size, J gene, D gene, V gene, CDR3 protein, CDR3 DNA. D genes are given only for firm matches. Part of the rows lack a size; the others show once, few, many or a class for expanded clones.

clone_size: NA; j_call: TRBJ1-2; d_call: TRBD1; v_call: TRBV4-1; cdr3_aa: CASSLRWTGGVYGYTF; cdr3_nt: TGCGCCAGCAGCCTCCGATGGACAGGGGGCGTCTATGGCTACACCTTC
clone_size: NA; j_call: TRBJ2-7; d_call: NA; v_call: TRBV7-9; cdr3_aa: CASSLASGPYEQYF; cdr3_nt: TGTGCCAGCAGCTTAGCGTCAGGGCCCTACGAGCAGTACTTC
clone_size: NA; j_call: TRBJ2-5; d_call: NA; v_call: TRBV7-9; cdr3_aa: CASSLAAGKERETQYF; cdr3_nt: TGTGCCAGCAGCTTAGCGGCAGGGAAGGAGAGGGAGACCCAGTACTTC
clone_size: NA; j_call: TRBJ2-3; d_call: NA; v_call: TRBV6-6; cdr3_aa: CASSAGNTQYF; cdr3_nt: TGTGCCAGCAGTGCCGGGAATACGCAGTATTTT
clone_size: NA; j_call: TRBJ2-3; d_call: NA; v_call: TRBV9; cdr3_aa: CASSSETGADTQYF; cdr3_nt: TGTGCCAGCAGCTCAGAGACAGGAGCAGATACGCAGTATTTT
clone_size: NA; j_call: TRBJ1-2; d_call: TRBD1; v_call: TRBV5-1; cdr3_aa: CASSLDRGRFGYTF; cdr3_nt: TGCGCCAGCAGCTTGGACAGGGGGCGATTTGGCTACACCTTC
clone_size: NA; j_call: TRBJ2-7; d_call: NA; v_call: TRBV7-9; cdr3_aa: CASSSIAEGYSYEQYF; cdr3_nt: TGTGCCAGCAGCTCCATAGCGGAGGGGTACTCCTACGAGCAGTACTTC
clone_size: NA; j_call: TRBJ1-6; d_call: NA; v_call: TRBV7-2; cdr3_aa: CASSPTLGGGSPLHF; cdr3_nt: TGTGCCAGCAGCCCGACCCTCGGGGGAGGGTCACCCCTCCACTTT
clone_size: few; j_call: TRBJ2-2; d_call: NA; v_call: TRBV10-1; cdr3_aa: CASSEREIGELFF; cdr3_nt: TGCGCCAGCAGTGAGCGGGAAATCGGGGAGCTGTTTTTT
clone_size: NA; j_call: TRBJ2-1; d_call: NA; v_call: TRBV1; cdr3_aa: CTSSHWTGCSSYNEQFF; cdr3_nt: TGCACCAGCAGCCACTGGACAGGGTGTAGCTCCTACAATGAGCAGTTCTTC
clone_size: few; j_call: TRBJ2-2; d_call: NA; v_call: TRBV7-9; cdr3_aa: CASSGSEAGELFF; cdr3_nt: TGTGCCAGCAGCGGAAGTGAGGCCGGGGAGCTGTTTTTT
clone_size: NA; j_call: TRBJ1-5; d_call: NA; v_call: TRBV7-2; cdr3_aa: CASSYPQTGPLNQPQHF; cdr3_nt: TGTGCCAGCAGCTACCCTCAGACAGGTCCTCTCAATCAGCCCCAGCATTTT
clone_size: NA; j_call: TRBJ2-7; d_call: NA; v_call: TRBV4-1; cdr3_aa: CASSQGRGSYEQYF; cdr3_nt: TGCGCCAGCAGCCAAGGAAGGGGGAGCTACGAGCAGTACTTC
clone_size: NA; j_call: TRBJ2-7; d_call: TRBD2; v_call: TRBV5-6; cdr3_aa: CASSAGGVPPEQYF; cdr3_nt: TGTGCCAGCAGCGCCGGGGGGGTCCCTCCAGAGCAGTACTTC
clone_size: NA; j_call: TRBJ1-2; d_call: TRBD1; v_call: TRBV6-6; cdr3_aa: CASYRGGLYGYTF; cdr3_nt: TGTGCCAGCTACAGGGGGGGATTATATGGCTACACCTTC
clone_size: once; j_call: TRBJ2-1; d_call: TRBD1; v_call: TRBV6-6; cdr3_aa: CASSYPGQGTSDEQFF; cdr3_nt: TGTGCCAGCAGTTACCCGGGACAGGGTACTTCAGATGAGCAGTTCTTC
clone_size: NA; j_call: TRBJ2-7; d_call: TRBD1; v_call: TRBV28; cdr3_aa: CASSPRDSPSYEQYF; cdr3_nt: TGTGCCAGCAGCCCCCGGGACAGCCCCTCCTACGAGCAGTACTTC
clone_size: NA; j_call: TRBJ1-2; d_call: TRBD1; v_call: TRBV19; cdr3_aa: CAGRGREEGYTF; cdr3_nt: TGTGCCGGCAGGGGGCGAGAGGAGGGCTACACCTTC